This TCR beta chain was recorded in a study of shared clonotypes between healthy human individuals (TCRdb year 2020). In the study overall: The cohort comprised a couple of women and three men aged 18 to 49 years. To increase sequencing depth and limit assay-specific biases, different laboratories used diverse techniques to prepare libraries and sequence TCR repertoires. To estimate repertoire size and how much clonotype sharing occurs between individuals, the study deeply sequenced the blood TCR repertoires of a handful of healthy adults. Between about 0.94 and 10 billion PBMCs per donor were obtained by leukapheresis. For each donor, CD4 naive and CD4 memory were each run on three plates, CD8 naive on two plates, and CD8 memory on one plate.

V is shortened by 3 bases, J by 0 bases, and the region joining them spans 5 bases. There are 14 amino acids in the CDR3, from cysteine to phenylalanine inclusive. CDR3 DNA only is kept here, 42 bases in frame from base 1. From the germline V gene, CDR1 is KGHSH and CDR2 is LQKENI. The donors were healthy, HIV-negative adults with no recently reported acute infections or vaccinations. All donors were Caucasian adults living in Nashville, Tennessee, USA. CD4+ T cells were enriched by magnetic negative selection, after which naive cells were positively selected on CD45RA and the negative fraction was taken as the memory subset. Blood was obtained by leukapheresis, after which PBMCs were separated by Ficoll-Histopaque density gradient centrifugation and cryopreserved in liquid nitrogen vapor phase. Analytical flow cytometry was used to check the purity and quantity of every magnetically sorted T cell population. Genomic DNA was isolated from every sorted fraction and measured by UV absorbance on a Nanodrop 2000c.

Points the paper makes about the study in general: Estimated clonotype richness was generally larger for naive than for memory subsets. Sampling was limited to blood, and TCR repertoires in tissue likely differ from TCR repertoires in blood. When four donors were compared, the shared fraction of clonotypes was about 5% for naive CD4, roughly 3.4% for naive CD8, 2% to 2.5% for memory CD4, and roughly 0.4% for memory CD8. Even with the large sequencing depth, rarefaction of the sorted-subset datasets indicated that sequencing was incomplete. Higher generation probabilities were observed for clonotypes shared by all four sorted-subset donors than for non-shared clonotypes. The small number of donors limited the genetic and exposure-history diversity represented. Pairwise subsampling led to the expectation that sequencing depth would affect the degree of clonotype sharing among donors.

TCR CDR3 regions were amplified from genomic DNA by multiplex PCR using the deep immunoSEQ assay. Genomic DNA extracted from each cell subset was distributed evenly over all wells of several immunoSEQ 96-well plates, and each plate served as one replicate. For sorted subsets, roughly 200 ng genomic DNA, equal to 25,000 to 35,000 T cell genomes, was loaded into each replicate PCR. The purified libraries were quantified using a Qubit 3.0 fluorometer, sized with a Bioanalyzer 2100, and then quantified again using the KAPA Library Quantification kit. Every immunoSEQ 96-well plate was sequenced on a separate single-read 150-cycle Illumina NextSeq 550 flow cell. The authors processed their data as follows. Because the immunoSEQ output held only junctional sequences and lacked quality scores, the filtering could not match the filtering applied to full-length reads. Sequences were annotated with PyIR, a Python wrapper for IgBLAST v1.9, and V/J genes and CDR3 were assigned using IMGT germline references. Reads with weak V/J assignments (E-value above 1e-6), missing CDR3, stop codons, out-of-frame junctions, or ambiguous translated residues were removed. A V3J clonotype was defined by an identical inferred V gene, J gene, and CDR3 amino acid sequence. To compute the percentage overlap between repertoires, the number of shared unique clonotypes was divided by the size of the smaller repertoire. RTK rarefaction, the Chao1 estimator, and Recon v2.1 estimates of unobserved clonotypes were used to assess repertoire richness. Generation probabilities were computed with OLGA for all TCRbeta clonotypes obtained by the gDNA method from several donors. TCRdb carries this immuneACCESS record with in-frame sequences only. Its versions omit some clonotypes, under half of them owing to an unresolved V gene in the studies checked, with the rest unexplained. V, J and clone size are taken as reported in that table, and D and trimming were inferred from the DNA itself. This sample comprises approximately 2.5 million clones, 90% to 95% of them detected only once. Over 0.12% of the sample rests with the top ten.

With regard to this clone: The antigen it recognizes is unknown. It has no much larger one-base neighbor in the sample; base qualities were not kept.

The rearranged segments are TRBV18 and TRBJ2-2; a confident D gene designation cannot be given. Material: naive CD4+ T cells sorted from blood. The cell subset or site tag for this specimen amounts to: CD45RA+ positively selected. This TCR was recovered from a man younger than 35 in good health. Read as DNA, the sequence is TGTGCCAGCTCACCGCAAGCGAACACCGGGGAGCTGTTTTTT. Its amino acids are CASSPQANTGELFF.